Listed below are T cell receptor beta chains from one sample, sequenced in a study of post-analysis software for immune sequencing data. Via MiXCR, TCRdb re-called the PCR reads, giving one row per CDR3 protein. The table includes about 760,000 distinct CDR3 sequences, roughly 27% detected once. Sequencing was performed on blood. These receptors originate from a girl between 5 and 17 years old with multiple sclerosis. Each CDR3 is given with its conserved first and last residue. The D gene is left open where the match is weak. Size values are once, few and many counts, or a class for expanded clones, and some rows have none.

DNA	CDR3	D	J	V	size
TGTGCCAGCAGTCCCGGACAGAATGAGCAGTTCTTC	CASSPGQNEQFF	-	TRBJ2-1	TRBV12-3/TRBV12-4	-
TGCGCCAGCAGCTTGGACTCACGGGGAGGGCCGGGTGAGCAGTTCTTC	CASSLDSRGGPGEQFF	TRBD2	TRBJ2-1	TRBV5-1	few
TGCAGTGCTGACACAGGGGGTGGTTCCTACGAGCAGTACTTC	CSADTGGGSYEQYF	TRBD1	TRBJ2-7	TRBV20-1	few
TGTGCCAGCAGTGACGGGCTAGCGGGAGTGGGTGAGCAGTTCTTC	CASSDGLAGVGEQFF	TRBD2	TRBJ2-1	TRBV6-4	few
TGTGCCAGCAGCCCACCGACACGGGACCATGGCTACACCTTC	CASSPPTRDHGYTF	-	TRBJ1-2	TRBV7-9	few
TGTGCCAGCAGCTTGTTCAGCGGGGCATGGAATTCACCCCTCCACTTT	CASSLFSGAWNSPLHF	-	TRBJ1-6	TRBV5-8	-
TGCGCCAGCAGCGACGAGACAGGGGAGAACACTGAAGCTTTCTTT	CASSDETGENTEAFF	TRBD1	TRBJ1-1	TRBV5-1	-
TGTGCCAGCCGGGAGGGCCCTGCCCCCCCAGATACGCAGTATTTT	CASREGPAPPDTQYF	TRBD2	TRBJ2-3	TRBV11-2	few
TGTGCCAGCACCTTCGGGAGGGGCCTCGGGGCAGCTAGCAATCAGCCCCAGCATTTT	CASTFGRGLGAASNQPQHF	-	TRBJ1-5	TRBV28	few
TGTGCCAGCAGCTACGGGCCTAATGAAAAACTGTTTTTT	CASSYGPNEKLFF	-	TRBJ1-4	TRBV7-2	-
TGTGCCAGTAGTATAAGGCTAGCGGGAGGAGACAATGAGCAGTACTTC	CASSIRLAGGDNEQYF	TRBD2	TRBJ2-5	TRBV19	-
TGCAGTGCCACCGCCGGGGGCTCCTACAATGAGCAGTTCTTC	CSATAGGSYNEQFF	-	TRBJ2-1	TRBV20-1	-
TGCAGTGCTAGGGTTAAGGGGGAGACCCAGTACTTC	CSARVKGETQYF	-	TRBJ2-5	TRBV20-1	-
TGCAGTGCTAGTTGGGGATATAGCAATCAGCCCCAGCATTTT	CSASWGYSNQPQHF	-	TRBJ1-5	TRBV20-1	once
TGTGCCAGCAGACGGGGGACTAGCGGGGGTCCACAAGAGACCCAGTACTTC	CASRRGTSGGPQETQYF	TRBD2	TRBJ2-5	TRBV7-6	few
TGTGCCAGCAGCTTGGTGATGCGGTCGGGAGCTTTCTTT	CASSLVMRSGAFF	-	TRBJ1-1	TRBV11-2	-
TGCAGTGCTAGCTCGGGCAGGGGCAATAGCAATCAGCCCCAGCATTTT	CSASSGRGNSNQPQHF	-	TRBJ1-5	TRBV20-1	-
TGTGCCAGCAGTTCCGTTAGCGCGGGCCCCTACAATGAGCAGTTCTTC	CASSSVSAGPYNEQFF	-	TRBJ2-1	TRBV12-3/TRBV12-4	-
TGTGCCACTACAGGGGACCTAGCCAAAAACATTCAGTACTTC	CATTGDLAKNIQYF	TRBD1	TRBJ2-4	TRBV6-1	-
TGTGCCAGCAGCTTAGGGTCTAGCGGGGGGTTCGGGTGGGATAATGAGCAGTTCTTC	CASSLGSSGGFGWDNEQFF	TRBD2	TRBJ2-1	TRBV11-2	-
TGCAGCGGGGGCGTTGGGGGGGCAACTAATGAAAAACTGTTTTTT	CSGGVGGATNEKLFF	-	TRBJ1-4	TRBV29-1	-
TGCGCCAGCAGTTCCGGGACGGCTCACCCCGGCTACACCTTC	CASSSGTAHPGYTF	-	TRBJ1-2	TRBV5-1	few
TGCAGTGCTTCGACTAGCGGGAGGGCGGACGAGCAGTACTTC	CSASTSGRADEQYF	TRBD2	TRBJ2-7	TRBV20-1	few
TGTGCCATGGGGGGTGGGGGCTCGACCTACGAGCAGTACTTC	CAMGGGGSTYEQYF	-	TRBJ2-7	TRBV10-3	-
TGCAGTGCTAGAGATTTGAGGGGTTCCGACGAGCAGTACTTC	CSARDLRGSDEQYF	-	TRBJ2-7	TRBV20-1	-
TGCGCCAGCAGCCAAACCTTTCCTCAGCCCCAGCATTTT	CASSQTFPQPQHF	-	TRBJ1-5	TRBV4-1	-
TGTGCCAGCAGTCATTGGACAGGGGGCGCGGCAGATACGCAGTATTTT	CASSHWTGGAADTQYF	TRBD1	TRBJ2-3	TRBV7-2	few
TGTGCCAGCTCTCATAAAGAGACCCAGTACTTC	CASSHKETQYF	-	TRBJ2-5	TRBV28	-
TGTGCCAGCAGTTTGCGCCGGGACAGGACCCTCACAGATACGCAGTATTTT	CASSLRRDRTLTDTQYF	TRBD1	TRBJ2-3	TRBV5-5	few
TGCGCCAGCAGCTGGGCCGGAGACCTCGGAGAGACCCAGTACTTC	CASSWAGDLGETQYF	-	TRBJ2-5	TRBV5-1	few
TGTGCCAGCAGTTCGGGGGCCATTCAGTACTTC	CASSSGAIQYF	-	TRBJ2-4	TRBV7-2	few
TGCAGTGCTTTGGGACTAGCGGACCTTAACGAGCAGTACTTC	CSALGLADLNEQYF	TRBD2	TRBJ2-7	TRBV20-1	few
TGTGCCAGCAGCCAATCGGGGGATAGCAATCAGCCCCAGCATTTT	CASSQSGDSNQPQHF	-	TRBJ1-5	TRBV3-1	-
TGTGCCAGCAGCTTGGCCATGCGGGTTCGAGATACGCAGTATTTT	CASSLAMRVRDTQYF	-	TRBJ2-3	TRBV5-5	-
TGTGTCAGCAGCCAAGCCGGGACCGGCGGGCGGATCGATACGCAGTATTTT	CVSSQAGTGGRIDTQYF	-	TRBJ2-3	TRBV4-2	-
TGTGCCAGCAGCTTAGGTGCGGGAGGGTTTTACACCTTC	CASSLGAGGFYTF	-	TRBJ1-2	TRBV7-2	few
TGCAGTGCTAGTAGGGCTAGCGCTGGCGGGTACGAGCAGTACTTC	CSASRASAGGYEQYF	-	TRBJ2-7	TRBV20-1	-
TGTGTCAGCAGCTTAAACAGGGGGACAGATACGCAGTATTTT	CVSSLNRGTDTQYF	TRBD1	TRBJ2-3	TRBV7-2	-
TGTGCCAGCAGTGTGGCCCCCGAGTCCTCAGAAGCTTTCTTT	CASSVAPESSEAFF	-	TRBJ1-1	TRBV12-3/TRBV12-4	few
TGCAGTGCTAGACAGGGGTTTGGCTATGGCTACACCTTC	CSARQGFGYGYTF	-	TRBJ1-2	TRBV20-1	-
TGCAGTGCTAGAGAACAGGGGAGGAATTCTAATTCACCCCTCCACTTT	CSAREQGRNSNSPLHF	TRBD1	TRBJ1-6	TRBV20-1	few
TGTGTCAGCAGCCAATTGGGGTCCCCTAACTATGGCTACACCTTC	CVSSQLGSPNYGYTF	-	TRBJ1-2	TRBV4-2	few